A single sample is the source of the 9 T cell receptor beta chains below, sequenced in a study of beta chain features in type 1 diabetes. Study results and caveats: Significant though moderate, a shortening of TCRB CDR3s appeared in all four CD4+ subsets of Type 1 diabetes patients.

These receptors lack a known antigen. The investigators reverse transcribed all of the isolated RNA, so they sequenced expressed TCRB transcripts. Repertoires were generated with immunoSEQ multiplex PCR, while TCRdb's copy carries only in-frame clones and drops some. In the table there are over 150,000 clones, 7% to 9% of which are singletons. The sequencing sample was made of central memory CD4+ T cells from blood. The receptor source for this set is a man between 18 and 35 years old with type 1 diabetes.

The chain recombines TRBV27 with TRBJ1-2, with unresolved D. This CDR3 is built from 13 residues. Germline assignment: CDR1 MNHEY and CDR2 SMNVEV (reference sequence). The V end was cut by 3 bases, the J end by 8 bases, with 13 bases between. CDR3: CASSFRDFGGYTF. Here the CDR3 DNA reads TGTGCCAGCAGTTTCCGGGATTTCGGGGGCTACACCTTC.

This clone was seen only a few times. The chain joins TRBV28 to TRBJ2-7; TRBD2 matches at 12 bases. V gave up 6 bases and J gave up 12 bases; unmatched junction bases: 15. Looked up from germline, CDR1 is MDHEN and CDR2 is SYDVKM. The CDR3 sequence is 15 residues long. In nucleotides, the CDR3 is TGTGCCAGCAGGCTAGCGACTAGCGGGAGTCCAACAGGGTACTTC. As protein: CASRLATSGSPTGYF.

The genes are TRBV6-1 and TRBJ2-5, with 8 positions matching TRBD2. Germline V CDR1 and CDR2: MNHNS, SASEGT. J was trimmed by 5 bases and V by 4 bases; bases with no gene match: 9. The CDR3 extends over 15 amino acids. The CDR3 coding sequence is TGTGCCAGCAGTGGCCGTCGAGCGGGAGATGAGACCCAGTACTTC. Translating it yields CASSGRRAGDETQYF.

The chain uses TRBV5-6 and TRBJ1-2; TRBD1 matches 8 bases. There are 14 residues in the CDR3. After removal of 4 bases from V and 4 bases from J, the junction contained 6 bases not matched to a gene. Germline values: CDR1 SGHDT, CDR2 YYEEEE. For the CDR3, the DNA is TGTGCCAGCAGCCAAACAGGGGGGTTCTATGGCTACACCTTC. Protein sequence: CASSQTGGFYGYTF.

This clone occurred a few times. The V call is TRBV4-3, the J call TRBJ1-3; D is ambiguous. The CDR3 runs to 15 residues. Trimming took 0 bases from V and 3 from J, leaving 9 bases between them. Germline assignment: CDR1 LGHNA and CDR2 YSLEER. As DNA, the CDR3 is TGCGCCAGCAGCCAAGAACCCGGGGTTGGAAACACCATATATTTT. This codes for CASSQEPGVGNTIYF.

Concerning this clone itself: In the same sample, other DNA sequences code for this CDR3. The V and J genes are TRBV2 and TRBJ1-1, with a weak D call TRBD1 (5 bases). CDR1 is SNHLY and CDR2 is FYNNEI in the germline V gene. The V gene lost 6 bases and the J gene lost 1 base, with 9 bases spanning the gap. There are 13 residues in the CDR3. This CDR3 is CASRRDRNTEAFF. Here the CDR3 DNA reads TGTGCCAGCAGGCGAGACAGGAACACTGAAGCTTTCTTT.

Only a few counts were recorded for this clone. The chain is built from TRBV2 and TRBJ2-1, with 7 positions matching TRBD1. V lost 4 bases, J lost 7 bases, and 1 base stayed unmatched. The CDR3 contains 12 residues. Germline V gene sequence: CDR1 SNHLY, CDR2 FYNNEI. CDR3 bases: TGTGCCAGCAGTGCGGACAGGAATGAGCAGTTCTTC. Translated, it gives CASSADRNEQFF.

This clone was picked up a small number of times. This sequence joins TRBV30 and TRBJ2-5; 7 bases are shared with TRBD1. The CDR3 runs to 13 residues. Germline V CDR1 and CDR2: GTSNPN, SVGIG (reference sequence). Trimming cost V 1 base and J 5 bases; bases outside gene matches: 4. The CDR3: CAWSGQGLETQYF. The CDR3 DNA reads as TGTGCCTGGAGTGGACAGGGCTTGGAGACCCAGTACTTC.

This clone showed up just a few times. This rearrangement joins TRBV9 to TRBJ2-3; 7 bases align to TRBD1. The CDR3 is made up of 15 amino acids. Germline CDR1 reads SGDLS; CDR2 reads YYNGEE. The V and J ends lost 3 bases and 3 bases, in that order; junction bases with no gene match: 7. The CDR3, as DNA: TGTGCCAGCAGCGCTTCGACAGGGATTACAGATACGCAGTATTTT. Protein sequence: CASSASTGITDTQYF.